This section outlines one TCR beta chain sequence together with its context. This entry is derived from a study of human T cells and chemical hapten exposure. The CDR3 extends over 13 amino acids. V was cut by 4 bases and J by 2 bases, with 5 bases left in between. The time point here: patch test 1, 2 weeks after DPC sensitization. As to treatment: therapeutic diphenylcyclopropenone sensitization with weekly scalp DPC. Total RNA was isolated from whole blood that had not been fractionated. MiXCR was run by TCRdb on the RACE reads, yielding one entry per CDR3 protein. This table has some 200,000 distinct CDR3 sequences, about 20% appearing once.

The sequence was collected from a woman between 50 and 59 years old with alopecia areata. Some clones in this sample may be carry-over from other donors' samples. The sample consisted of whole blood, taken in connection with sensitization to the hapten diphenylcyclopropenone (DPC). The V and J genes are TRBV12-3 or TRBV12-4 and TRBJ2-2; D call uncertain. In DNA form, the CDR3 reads TGTGCCAGCAGTTGGGCCAACACCGGGGAGCTGTTTTTT. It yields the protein CASSWANTGELFF.